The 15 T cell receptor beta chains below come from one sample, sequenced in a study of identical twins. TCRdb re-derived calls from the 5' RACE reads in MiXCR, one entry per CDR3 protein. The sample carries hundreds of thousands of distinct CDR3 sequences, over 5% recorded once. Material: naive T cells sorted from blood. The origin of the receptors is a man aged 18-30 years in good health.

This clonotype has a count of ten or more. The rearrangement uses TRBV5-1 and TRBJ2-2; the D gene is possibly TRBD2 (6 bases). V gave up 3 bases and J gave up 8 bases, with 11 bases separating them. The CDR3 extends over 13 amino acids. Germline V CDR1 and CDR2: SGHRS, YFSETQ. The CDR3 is CASSWGEQGELFF. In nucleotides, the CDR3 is TGCGCCAGCAGCTGGGGGGAACAAGGGGAGCTGTTTTTT.

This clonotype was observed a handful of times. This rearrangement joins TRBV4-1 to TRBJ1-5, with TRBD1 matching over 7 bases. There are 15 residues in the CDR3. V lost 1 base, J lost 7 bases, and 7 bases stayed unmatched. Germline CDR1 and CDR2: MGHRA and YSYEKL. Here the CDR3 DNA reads TGCGCCAGCAGCCAAGTAGTACAGGGGATGCAGCCCCAGCATTTT. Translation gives CASSQVVQGMQPQHF.

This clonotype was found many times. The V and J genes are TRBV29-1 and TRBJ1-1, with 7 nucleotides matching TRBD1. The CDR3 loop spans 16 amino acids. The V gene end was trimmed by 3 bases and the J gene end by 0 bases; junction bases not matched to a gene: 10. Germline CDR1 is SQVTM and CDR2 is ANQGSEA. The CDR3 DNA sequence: TGCAGCGTTGAGGGGACTGACAGGGTCATGAACACTGAAGCTTTCTTT. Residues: CSVEGTDRVMNTEAFF.

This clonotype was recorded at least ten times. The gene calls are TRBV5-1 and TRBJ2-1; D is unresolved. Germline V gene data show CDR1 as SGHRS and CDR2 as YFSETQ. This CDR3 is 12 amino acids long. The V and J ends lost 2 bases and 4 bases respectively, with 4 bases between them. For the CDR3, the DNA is TGCGCCAGCAGCTTCGAGTACAATGAGCAGTTCTTC. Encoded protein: CASSFEYNEQFF.

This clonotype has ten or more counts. CDR3 DNA: TGCGCCAGCAGCCAAGATTTGCCAGCGGGATTCTACAATGAGCAGTTCTTC. Its translation: CASSQDLPAGFYNEQFF. The V gene is TRBV4-3, the J gene TRBJ2-1; 7 nucleotides agree with TRBD2. The trim removed 0 bases at V and 3 bases at J, leaving 8 bases unmatched. CDR3 length equals 17 residues. CDR1 is LGHNA, CDR2 YSLEER, per germline.

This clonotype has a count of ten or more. CDR3 sequence reads: CASSQQGGYNEQFF. The CDR3 DNA sequence: TGTGCCAGCAGCCAACAGGGTGGATACAATGAGCAGTTCTTC. The genes are TRBV7-6 and TRBJ2-1; D may be TRBD1 (6 bases). V lost 5 bases, J lost 4 bases, and 12 bases lay in between. The CDR3 contains 14 residues. Germline assignment: CDR1 SGHVS and CDR2 FNYEAQ. The whole variable domain, filled in from reference TRBV7-6 and TRBJ2-1, reads GAGVSQSPRYKVTKRGQDVALRCDPISGHVSLYWYRQALGQGPEFLTYFNYEAQQDKSGLPNDRFSAERPEGSISTLTIQRTEQRDSAMYRCASSQQGGYNEQFFGPGTRLTVL.

The CDR3 DNA reads TGTGCCAGCAGTTTCCAGGGGGCAGAGACCCAGTACTTC. Its protein product is CASSFQGAETQYF. The chain uses TRBV12-3 or TRBV12-4 and TRBJ2-5, with 8 bases that match TRBD1. The CDR3 is 13 amino acids. Trimming took 3 bases from V and 4 from J; bases not matched to a gene: 1.

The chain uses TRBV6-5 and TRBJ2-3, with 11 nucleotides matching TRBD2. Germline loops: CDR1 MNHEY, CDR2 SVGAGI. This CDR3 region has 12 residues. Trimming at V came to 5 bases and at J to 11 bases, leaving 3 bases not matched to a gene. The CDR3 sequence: CASSKTSGRQYF. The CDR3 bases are TGTGCCAGCAGTAAAACTAGCGGGAGGCAGTATTTT.

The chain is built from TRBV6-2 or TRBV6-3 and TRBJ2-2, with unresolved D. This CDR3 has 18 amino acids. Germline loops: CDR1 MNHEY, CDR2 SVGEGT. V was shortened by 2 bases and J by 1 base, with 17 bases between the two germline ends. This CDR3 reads CASSYVQGTHLNTGELFF. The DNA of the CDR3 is TGTGCCAGCAGTTACGTCCAAGGAACCCACCTGAACACCGGGGAGCTGTTTTTT.

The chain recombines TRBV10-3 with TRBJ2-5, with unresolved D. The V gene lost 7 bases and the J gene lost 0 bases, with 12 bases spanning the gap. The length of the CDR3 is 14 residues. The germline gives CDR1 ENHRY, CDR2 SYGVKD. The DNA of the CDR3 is TGTGCCATCAAGGCCGGCGCGAACCAAGAGACCCAGTACTTC. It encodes CAIKAGANQETQYF.

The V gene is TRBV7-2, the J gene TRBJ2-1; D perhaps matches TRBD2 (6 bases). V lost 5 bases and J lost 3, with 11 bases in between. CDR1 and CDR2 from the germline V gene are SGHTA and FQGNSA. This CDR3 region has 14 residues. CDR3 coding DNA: TGTGCCAGCAGCGCGGGACTCCTCTACAATGAGCAGTTCTTC. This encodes CASSAGLLYNEQFF.

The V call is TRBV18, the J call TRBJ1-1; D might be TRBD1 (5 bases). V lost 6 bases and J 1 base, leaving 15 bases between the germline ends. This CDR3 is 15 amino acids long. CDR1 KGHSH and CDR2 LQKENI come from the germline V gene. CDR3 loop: CASSPGEGRNTEAFF. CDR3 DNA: TGTGCCAGCTCGCCCGGGGAGGGGAGGAACACTGAAGCTTTCTTT.

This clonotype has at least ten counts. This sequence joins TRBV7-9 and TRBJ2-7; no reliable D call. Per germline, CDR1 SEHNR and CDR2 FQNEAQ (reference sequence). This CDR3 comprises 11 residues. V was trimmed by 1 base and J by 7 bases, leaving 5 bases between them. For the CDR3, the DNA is TGTGCCAGCAGCTTAGTCCAGGAGCAGTACTTC. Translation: CASSLVQEQYF.

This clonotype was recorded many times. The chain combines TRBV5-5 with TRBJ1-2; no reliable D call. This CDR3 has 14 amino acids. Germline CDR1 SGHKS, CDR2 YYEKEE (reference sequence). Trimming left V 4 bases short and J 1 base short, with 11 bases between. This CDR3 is CASSGIGLNYGYTF. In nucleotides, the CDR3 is TGTGCCAGCAGCGGGATCGGACTTAACTATGGCTACACCTTC.

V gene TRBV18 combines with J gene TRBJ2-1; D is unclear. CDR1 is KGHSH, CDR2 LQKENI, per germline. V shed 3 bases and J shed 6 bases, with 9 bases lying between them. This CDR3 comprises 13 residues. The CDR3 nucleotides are TGTGCCAGCTCACCGGAACCTCGCAATGAGCAGTTCTTC. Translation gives CASSPEPRNEQFF.